The table lists the clone carrying this TCR beta chain with a few counts. These data are taken from a study of blood T cell repertoires in COVID-19. Study summary: Samples of COVID-19 (acute and convalescent) were obtained from the United States, Italy and Spain. PBMCs, B-cell-depleted T cells, or T cells provided the cDNA or gDNA that made up the material.

V lost 5 bases to trimming and J lost 0 bases; unmatched junction nucleotides: 6. Germline V gives CDR1 KGHSH, CDR2 LQKENI. The CDR3 totals 16 residues. Measured with immunoSEQ multiplex PCR; TCRdb has only the in-frame clones, and not every one. The data hold fewer than 250,000 clones, with roughly four fifths observed a single time. Sequencing was done on a sample of peripheral blood. The clonotype originates from a man aged 50-59 years with acute or convalescent COVID-19. This chain uses TRBV18 with TRBJ1-4, with TRBD1 matching 7 bases. The CDR3 nucleotides are TGTGCCAGCTCATTCTGGACAGGACCAACTAATGAAAAACTGTTTTTT. Translating it yields CASSFWTGPTNEKLFF.